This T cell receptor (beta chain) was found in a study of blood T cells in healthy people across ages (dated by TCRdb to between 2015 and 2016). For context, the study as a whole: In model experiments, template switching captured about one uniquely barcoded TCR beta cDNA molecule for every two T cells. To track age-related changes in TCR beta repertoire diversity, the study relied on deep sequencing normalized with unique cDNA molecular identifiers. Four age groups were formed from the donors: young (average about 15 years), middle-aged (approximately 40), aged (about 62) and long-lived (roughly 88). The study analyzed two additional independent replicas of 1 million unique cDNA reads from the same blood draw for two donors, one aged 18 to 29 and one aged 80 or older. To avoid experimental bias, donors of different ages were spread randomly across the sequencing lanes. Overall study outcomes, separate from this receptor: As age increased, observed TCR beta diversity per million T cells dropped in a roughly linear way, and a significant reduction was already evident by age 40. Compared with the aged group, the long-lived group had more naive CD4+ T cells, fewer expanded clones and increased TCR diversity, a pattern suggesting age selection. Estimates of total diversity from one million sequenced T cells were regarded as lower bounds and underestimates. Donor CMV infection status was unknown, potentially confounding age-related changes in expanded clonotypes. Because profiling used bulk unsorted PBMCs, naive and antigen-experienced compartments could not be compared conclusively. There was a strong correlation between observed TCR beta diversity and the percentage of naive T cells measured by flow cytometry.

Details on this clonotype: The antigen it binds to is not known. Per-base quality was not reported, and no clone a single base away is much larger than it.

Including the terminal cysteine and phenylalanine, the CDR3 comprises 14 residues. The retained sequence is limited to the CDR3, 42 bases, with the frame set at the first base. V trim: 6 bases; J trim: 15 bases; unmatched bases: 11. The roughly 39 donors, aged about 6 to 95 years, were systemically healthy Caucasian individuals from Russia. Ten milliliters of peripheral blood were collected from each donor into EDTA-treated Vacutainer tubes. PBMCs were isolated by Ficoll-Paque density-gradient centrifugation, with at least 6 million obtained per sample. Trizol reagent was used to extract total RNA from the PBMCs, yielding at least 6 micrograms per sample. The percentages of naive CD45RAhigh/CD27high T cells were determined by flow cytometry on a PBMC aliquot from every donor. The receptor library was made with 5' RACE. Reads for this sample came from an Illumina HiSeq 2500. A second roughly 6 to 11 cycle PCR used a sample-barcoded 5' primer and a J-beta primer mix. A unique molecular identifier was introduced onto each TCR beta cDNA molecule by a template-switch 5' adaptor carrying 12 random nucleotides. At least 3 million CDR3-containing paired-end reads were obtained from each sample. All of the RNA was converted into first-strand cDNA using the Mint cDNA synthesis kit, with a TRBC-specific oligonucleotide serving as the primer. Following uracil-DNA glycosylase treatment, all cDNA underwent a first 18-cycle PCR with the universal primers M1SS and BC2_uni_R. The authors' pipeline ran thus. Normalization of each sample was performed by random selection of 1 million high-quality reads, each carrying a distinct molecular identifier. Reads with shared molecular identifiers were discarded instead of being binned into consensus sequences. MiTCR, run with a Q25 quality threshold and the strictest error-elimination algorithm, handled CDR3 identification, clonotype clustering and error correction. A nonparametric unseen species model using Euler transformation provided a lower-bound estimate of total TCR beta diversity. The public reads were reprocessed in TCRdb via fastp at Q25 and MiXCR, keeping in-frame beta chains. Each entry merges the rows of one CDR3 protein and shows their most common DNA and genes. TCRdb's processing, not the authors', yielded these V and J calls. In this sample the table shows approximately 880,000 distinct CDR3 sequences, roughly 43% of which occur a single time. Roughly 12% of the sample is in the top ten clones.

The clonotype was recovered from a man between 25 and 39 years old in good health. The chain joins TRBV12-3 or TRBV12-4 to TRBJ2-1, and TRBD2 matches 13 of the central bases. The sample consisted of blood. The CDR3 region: CASSLGLAGVEWFF. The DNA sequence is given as TGTGCCAGCAGCCTCGGACTAGCGGGGGTCGAATGGTTCTTC.